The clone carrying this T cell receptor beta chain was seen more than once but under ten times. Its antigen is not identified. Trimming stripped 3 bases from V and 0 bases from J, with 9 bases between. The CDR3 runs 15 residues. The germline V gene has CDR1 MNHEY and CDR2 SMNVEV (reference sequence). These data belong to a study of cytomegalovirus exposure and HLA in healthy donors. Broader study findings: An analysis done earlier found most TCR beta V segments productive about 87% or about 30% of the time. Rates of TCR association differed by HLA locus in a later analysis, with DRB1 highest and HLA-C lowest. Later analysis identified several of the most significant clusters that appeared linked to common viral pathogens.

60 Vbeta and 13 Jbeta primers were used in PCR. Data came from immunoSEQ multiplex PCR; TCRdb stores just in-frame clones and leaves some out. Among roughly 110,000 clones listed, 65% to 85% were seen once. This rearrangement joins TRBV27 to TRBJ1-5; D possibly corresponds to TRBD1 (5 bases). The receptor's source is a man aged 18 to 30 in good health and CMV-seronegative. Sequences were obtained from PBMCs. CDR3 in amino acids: CASSFWGDSNQPQHF. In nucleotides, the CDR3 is TGTGCCAGCAGTTTCTGGGGCGATAGCAATCAGCCCCAGCATTTT.